One and the same sample provided the 14 T cell receptor beta chains below, sequenced in a study of T-cell reconstitution after alpha-beta-depleted transplantation in children. TCRbeta library construction was performed incorporating unique molecular identifiers. Each CDR3 protein is one row after TCRdb ran MiXCR on the PCR reads. The data show around 240,000 distinct CDR3 sequences, less than 9% seen once. The starting material was PBMCs, mostly from graft donor cells, obtained 180 days after TCRalphabeta/CD19-depleted stem cell transplant. The receptors were sampled from a male patient aged 10 to 17 who had a stem cell transplant for acute lymphoblastic leukemia, so the T cells may come from the graft donor.

This clonotype was detected ten times or more. J is TRBJ2-7 and V is TRBV7-2; TRBD2 is a possible D gene (6 bases). CDR3 length equals 15 residues. Trimming shortened V by 0 bases and J by 3 bases, and 12 bases separated the two germline ends. CDR1 and CDR2 (germline): SGHTA, FQGNSA. The CDR3 here is CASSLASGPDYEQYF. In DNA, the CDR3 is TGTGCCAGCAGCTTAGCTAGCGGCCCAGACTACGAGCAGTACTTC.

This clonotype was counted many times. CDR3 protein: CASSPMAGAYSNQPQHF. The CDR3 DNA follows: TGTGCCAGCAGCCCCATGGCGGGGGCTTATAGCAATCAGCCCCAGCATTTT. The V gene is TRBV7-6, the J gene TRBJ1-5, with a weak D call TRBD1 (6 bases). V was shortened by 5 bases and J by 0 bases, with 17 bases between the two germline ends. CDR1 and CDR2 (germline): SGHVS, FNYEAQ. CDR3 length equals 17 residues.

This clonotype has at least ten counts. This chain connects TRBV7-2 to TRBJ1-5; D might be TRBD1 (5 bases). The CDR3 runs 14 residues. Trimming cost V 4 bases and J 4 bases, with 11 bases left between them. Germline assignment: CDR1 SGHTA and CDR2 FQGNSA. CDR3 sequence reads: CASSSRDPNQPQHF. In DNA, the CDR3 is TGTGCCAGCAGCTCCCGGGACCCGAATCAGCCCCAGCATTTT.

This clonotype was detected ten times or more. The J gene is TRBJ2-7, the V gene TRBV10-3; D is ambiguous. The V and J ends lost 3 bases and 0 bases respectively, with 15 bases between them. This CDR3 is 16 amino acids long. The germline V gene has CDR1 ENHRY and CDR2 SYGVKD. CDR3 DNA: TGTGCCATCAGTGAATCCCCCCTTTTCCCCTCCTACGAGCAGTACTTC. This sequence encodes CAISESPLFPSYEQYF.

At least ten counts were recorded for this clonotype. The V call is TRBV6-5, the J call TRBJ2-4; perhaps TRBD1 as D (5 bases). The germline V gene has CDR1 MNHEY and CDR2 SVGAGI. The CDR3 sequence is 12 residues long. V was pared by 5 bases and J by 15 bases, with 17 bases between. CDR3 coding DNA: TGTGCCAGCAGTCCGGACACACCATTAGGGTACTTC. Its protein product is CASSPDTPLGYF.

This clonotype was picked up many times. J is TRBJ2-4 and V is TRBV20-1, with 7 bases aligning to TRBD1. CDR3 size: 15 residues. From germline, CDR1 is DFQATT and CDR2 SNEGSKA (reference sequence). V shed 0 bases and J 2 bases; nucleotides not matched to a gene: 4. CDR3 sequence reads: CSARDSGGTKNIQYF. The CDR3, as DNA: TGCAGTGCTAGAGATTCAGGGGGAACCAAAAACATTCAGTACTTC.

Ten or more counts support this clonotype. The chain employs TRBV3-1 and TRBJ2-1; TRBD2 matches 9 bases. The CDR3 is 17 residues long. Germline CDR1 reads LGHDT; CDR2 reads YNNKEL (reference sequence). V lost 0 bases and J lost 0; bases outside the gene matches: 3. CDR3: CASSQDLREGSYNEQFF. CDR3 sequence (DNA): TGTGCCAGCAGCCAAGATTTGCGGGAGGGCTCCTACAATGAGCAGTTCTTC.

This clonotype has at least ten counts. J is TRBJ2-5 and V is TRBV6-4; TRBD1 agrees at 9 bases. In germline, CDR1 is MRHNA, CDR2 SNTAGT. The CDR3 extends over 13 amino acids. The junction had 5 bases not matched to a gene; V was cut back by 5 bases and J by 7 bases. CDR3 nucleotides: TGTGCCAGCAGTTTGGACAGGGGTGGGACCCAGTACTTC. Amino acids: CASSLDRGGTQYF.

This clonotype was counted many times. The chain uses TRBV29-1 and TRBJ2-5, with 8 bases fitting TRBD2. The CDR3 loop spans 15 amino acids. V shed 0 bases, J shed 6 bases, and the junction held 9 bases outside the gene matches. CDR1 is SQVTM, CDR2 ANQGSEA, per germline. The CDR3 region is CSVEDWREVPKTQYF. The CDR3 bases are TGCAGCGTTGAAGACTGGCGGGAGGTCCCAAAGACCCAGTACTTC.

This clonotype was found many times. CDR3 region: CASSKTGSNQPQHF. DNA for the CDR3: TGTGCCAGCAGCAAGACAGGGAGCAATCAGCCCCAGCATTTT. V usage is TRBV7-9 and J usage is TRBJ1-5; 7 bases map to TRBD1. This CDR3 comprises 14 residues. Germline V gene sequence: CDR1 SEHNR, CDR2 FQNEAQ (reference sequence). The V segment lost 5 bases and the J segment 1 base; nucleotides outside the gene matches: 2.

At least ten counts were recorded for this clonotype. The chain is built from TRBV6-1 and TRBJ2-3; TRBD2 matches 8 bases. Trimming cost V 5 bases and J 5 bases; bases outside gene matches: 9. The length of the CDR3 is 15 residues. Per the germline V gene, CDR1 is MNHNS and CDR2 is SASEGT. The CDR3 here is CASSPSVLAGDTQYF. The CDR3, as DNA: TGTGCCAGCAGTCCCTCAGTCCTAGCGGGAGATACGCAGTATTTT.

This clonotype was counted at least ten times. V usage is TRBV20-1 and J usage is TRBJ1-1; D might be TRBD1 (5 bases). V was shortened by 3 bases and J by 5 bases, with 13 bases between the two germline ends. Per germline, CDR1 DFQATT and CDR2 SNEGSKA (reference sequence). The CDR3 is 13 amino acids. The CDR3 sequence is CSASGGGWTEAFF. CDR3 sequence (DNA): TGCAGTGCTAGTGGGGGAGGTTGGACTGAAGCTTTCTTT.

This clonotype came up many times. The chain employs TRBV20-1 and TRBJ1-1; TRBD1 is a possible D gene (6 bases). The CDR3 sequence is 14 residues long. V lost 6 bases and J lost 4, with 18 bases in between. Germline values: CDR1 DFQATT, CDR2 SNEGSKA (reference sequence). The CDR3 DNA is TGCAGTGCAACCTTACAGCGAGGGGGCACTGAAGCTTTCTTT. Residues: CSATLQRGGTEAFF.

Details on this clonotype: A much larger clone sits a single nucleotide away, making a read error possible. The CDR3 protein is CSAKGLAGSKTQYF. The CDR3 DNA is TGCAGTGCTAAGGGACTAGCGGGATCGAAGACCCAGTACTTC. The chain has TRBV20-1 and TRBJ2-5; TRBD2 aligns across 13 bases. CDR1 is DFQATT and CDR2 is SNEGSKA in the germline V gene (reference sequence). CDR3 length: 14 amino acids. V lost 4 bases and J lost 6; bases outside the gene matches: 5.